This is a list of T cell receptor beta chains from one sample in a study of somatic mutations in cytotoxic T cells in rheumatoid arthritis. Libraries were prepared by immunoSEQ multiplex PCR; TCRdb keeps only in-frame clonotypes and omits some of them. Of about 23,000 clones listed, about four fifths are singletons. The material sequenced was CD8+ T cells sorted from blood. The receptors derive from an adult with rheumatoid arthritis. The CDR3 runs from the conserved cysteine through the conserved F or W. The D gene is left open where the match is weak. Where a row states a size, it is once, few, many or the class of an expanded clone; other rows omit it.

v_call: TRBV15
clone_size: .
j_call: TRBJ1-1
d_call: .
cdr3_nt: TGTGCCACCAGCCTTAAACTTCAGCTTGGACGGAACACTGAAGCTTTCTTT
cdr3_aa: CATSLKLQLGRNTEAFF

v_call: TRBV7-8
clone_size: .
j_call: TRBJ2-1
d_call: .
cdr3_nt: TGTGCCAGCAGCCGCCGTTCAGTGGTGGGGGACAATGAGCAGTTCTTC
cdr3_aa: CASSRRSVVGDNEQFF

v_call: TRBV6-6
clone_size: .
j_call: TRBJ1-4
d_call: .
cdr3_nt: TGTGCCAGCAGTCTTCGGGGGGTAGATGAAAAACTGTTTTTT
cdr3_aa: CASSLRGVDEKLFF

v_call: TRBV6-1
clone_size: .
j_call: TRBJ2-7
d_call: .
cdr3_nt: TGTGCCAGCAGTGAAGCCGCCGCGGGGCCCCGGGAGCAGTACTTC
cdr3_aa: CASSEAAAGPREQYF

v_call: TRBV4-1
clone_size: few
j_call: TRBJ2-3
d_call: TRBD2
cdr3_nt: TGCGCCAGCAGCCAAGATCCTAGCGGGGATACGCAGTATTTT
cdr3_aa: CASSQDPSGDTQYF

v_call: TRBV7-9
clone_size: .
j_call: TRBJ1-5
d_call: .
cdr3_nt: TGTGCCAGCAGCTATGGACAATCCAATCAGCCCCAGCATTTT
cdr3_aa: CASSYGQSNQPQHF

v_call: TRBV10-2
clone_size: few
j_call: TRBJ2-4
d_call: TRBD2
cdr3_nt: TGCGCCAGCAGTGAGGGGGGGGACCTAGCCAAAAACATTCAGTACTTC
cdr3_aa: CASSEGGDLAKNIQYF

v_call: TRBV30
clone_size: .
j_call: TRBJ2-2
d_call: TRBD2
cdr3_nt: TGTGCCTGGAGTGTATTTCGCGGGAGGGCCGCGGGGGGGGAGCTGTTTTTT
cdr3_aa: CAWSVFRGRAAGGELFF

v_call: TRBV4-1
clone_size: .
j_call: TRBJ1-5
d_call: .
cdr3_nt: TGTGCCAGCAGCTCCGACAGAAGCAATCAGCCCCAGCATTTT
cdr3_aa: CASSSDRSNQPQHF

v_call: TRBV4-1
clone_size: .
j_call: TRBJ1-2
d_call: .
cdr3_nt: TGCGCCAGCTCGTCCCGGGGGGCCGGCTATGGCTACACCTTC
cdr3_aa: CASSSRGAGYGYTF

v_call: TRBV6-1
clone_size: .
j_call: TRBJ1-4
d_call: .
cdr3_nt: TGTGCCAGCAGATCTGGGCACAGGAATGAAAAACTGTTTTTT
cdr3_aa: CASRSGHRNEKLFF

v_call: TRBV7-9
clone_size: .
j_call: TRBJ2-1
d_call: .
cdr3_nt: TGTGCCAGCAGCTTATCAGGGTCCAATGAGCAGTTCTTC
cdr3_aa: CASSLSGSNEQFF

v_call: TRBV27
clone_size: few
j_call: TRBJ2-7
d_call: .
cdr3_nt: TGTGCCAGCAGTCTACTAGTGGGCATGTACGAGCAGTACTTC
cdr3_aa: CASSLLVGMYEQYF

v_call: TRBV11-2
clone_size: .
j_call: TRBJ2-7
d_call: .
cdr3_nt: TGTGCCAGCAGCTTAGCTCCCGAGCAGTACTTC
cdr3_aa: CASSLAPEQYF

v_call: TRBV10-2
clone_size: .
j_call: TRBJ1-2
d_call: .
cdr3_nt: TGCGCCAGCAGTGAGTCGGGGGGGAATGGCTACACCTTC
cdr3_aa: CASSESGGNGYTF

v_call: TRBV18
clone_size: .
j_call: TRBJ2-7
d_call: TRBD2
cdr3_nt: TGTGCCAGCTCACCTCGAGAGCGGGAGATAACCTACGAGCAGTACTTC
cdr3_aa: CASSPREREITYEQYF

v_call: TRBV27
clone_size: .
j_call: TRBJ1-2
d_call: .
cdr3_nt: TGTGCCAGCAGTTTCTCGATGGGGGATCGGTATGGCTACACCTTC
cdr3_aa: CASSFSMGDRYGYTF

v_call: TRBV4-3
clone_size: .
j_call: TRBJ2-4
d_call: .
cdr3_nt: TGCGCCAGCAGCCAAGACAGGGCGAGTAAAAACATTCAGTACTTC
cdr3_aa: CASSQDRASKNIQYF

v_call: TRBV19
clone_size: .
j_call: TRBJ2-1
d_call: TRBD1
cdr3_nt: TGTGCCAGTAGCAAGACAGGGGGGACCTACAATGAGCAGTTCTTC
cdr3_aa: CASSKTGGTYNEQFF

v_call: TRBV7-9
clone_size: .
j_call: TRBJ2-7
d_call: TRBD1
cdr3_nt: TGTGCCAGCAGCGAGAGGACAGGGGTGGGCGAGCAGTACTTC
cdr3_aa: CASSERTGVGEQYF

v_call: TRBV7-2
clone_size: .
j_call: TRBJ2-2
d_call: TRBD2
cdr3_nt: TGTGCCAGCAGCCCCCTCGGGAGGGCCTTCGGCGGGGAGCTGTTTTTT
cdr3_aa: CASSPLGRAFGGELFF

v_call: TRBV7-2
clone_size: .
j_call: TRBJ1-2
d_call: .
cdr3_nt: TGTGCCAGCAGCCCGCAGGGGACGGACTATGGCTACACCTTC
cdr3_aa: CASSPQGTDYGYTF

v_call: TRBV5-4
clone_size: .
j_call: TRBJ1-4
d_call: .
cdr3_nt: TGTGCCAGCAGCCTACCCGGGGAAAGAGAAAAACTGTTTTTT
cdr3_aa: CASSLPGEREKLFF

v_call: TRBV5-1
clone_size: .
j_call: TRBJ1-1
d_call: TRBD1
cdr3_nt: TGCGCCAGCAGCTTGGCCCCGCTACAGGGCAGGGGGCTGATTGAAGCTTTCTTT
cdr3_aa: CASSLAPLQGRGLIEAFF

v_call: TRBV19
clone_size: .
j_call: TRBJ2-1
d_call: .
cdr3_nt: TGTGCCAGTAGTATTGGGAGCTCCTACAATGAGCAGTTCTTC
cdr3_aa: CASSIGSSYNEQFF

v_call: TRBV7-9
clone_size: .
j_call: TRBJ1-5
d_call: TRBD1
cdr3_nt: TGTGCCAGCAGCTCGACGGACAGGGTCGATCAGCCCCAGCATTTT
cdr3_aa: CASSSTDRVDQPQHF

v_call: TRBV13
clone_size: .
j_call: TRBJ2-3
d_call: .
cdr3_nt: TGTGCCAGCAGCCCCCAAGGGCCCTACACAGATACGCAGTATTTT
cdr3_aa: CASSPQGPYTDTQYF

v_call: TRBV6-4
clone_size: .
j_call: TRBJ2-1
d_call: TRBD2
cdr3_nt: TGTGCCAGCAGTCTAGCGGGGGGGATTTACAATGAGCAGTTCTTC
cdr3_aa: CASSLAGGIYNEQFF

v_call: TRBV7-9
clone_size: .
j_call: TRBJ2-3
d_call: .
cdr3_nt: TGTGCCAGCAGCTTGACATATACCGATACGCAGTATTTT
cdr3_aa: CASSLTYTDTQYF

v_call: TRBV5-1
clone_size: .
j_call: TRBJ2-2
d_call: TRBD1
cdr3_nt: TGCGCCAGCAGCCATGGACAGGGGGGCCCGGAGCTGTTTTTT
cdr3_aa: CASSHGQGGPELFF

v_call: TRBV5-6
clone_size: .
j_call: TRBJ1-1
d_call: .
cdr3_nt: TGTGCCAGCAGCTTGGTTAACACTGAAGCTTTCTTT
cdr3_aa: CASSLVNTEAFF

v_call: TRBV2
clone_size: .
j_call: TRBJ1-4
d_call: TRBD1
cdr3_nt: TGTGCCAGCCGGGACAGGGGGGCTGAAAAACTGTTTTTT
cdr3_aa: CASRDRGAEKLFF

v_call: TRBV5-4
clone_size: .
j_call: TRBJ2-6
d_call: .
cdr3_nt: TGTGCCAGCAGCTCGATCTTAAGGGATGACGGCTCTGGGGCCAACGTCCTGACTTTC
cdr3_aa: CASSSILRDDGSGANVLTF

v_call: TRBV29-1
clone_size: .
j_call: TRBJ1-3
d_call: TRBD1
cdr3_nt: TGCAGCGTTGCCCCCCCGGCAGGGGGGAACACCATATATTTT
cdr3_aa: CSVAPPAGGNTIYF

v_call: TRBV1
clone_size: .
j_call: TRBJ1-1
d_call: .
cdr3_nt: TGCACCAGCAGCCAAGATTGTGTTCGGGAGACTGAAGCTTTCTTT
cdr3_aa: CTSSQDCVRETEAFF

v_call: TRBV4-1
clone_size: once
j_call: TRBJ2-1
d_call: TRBD2
cdr3_nt: TGCGCCAGCAGCCACCCGGGACTAGCGAATGAGCAGTTCTTC
cdr3_aa: CASSHPGLANEQFF

v_call: TRBV30
clone_size: .
j_call: TRBJ2-4
d_call: TRBD1
cdr3_nt: TGTGCCTGGAGTGACAGGGGAAAAAACATTCAGTACTTC
cdr3_aa: CAWSDRGKNIQYF

v_call: TRBV15
clone_size: .
j_call: TRBJ2-5
d_call: .
cdr3_nt: TGTGCCACCAGCCGTGGGCAGCAGGCTCAAAAAGAGACCCAGTACTTC
cdr3_aa: CATSRGQQAQKETQYF

v_call: TRBV9
clone_size: .
j_call: TRBJ2-1
d_call: TRBD1
cdr3_nt: TGTGCCAGCAGCGTAGGGACAGGGGGCAATGAGCAGTTCTTC
cdr3_aa: CASSVGTGGNEQFF

v_call: TRBV19
clone_size: .
j_call: TRBJ1-1
d_call: .
cdr3_nt: TGTGCCAGTAGTATTTGGGACGGGAACACTGAAGCTTTCTTT
cdr3_aa: CASSIWDGNTEAFF

v_call: TRBV6-5
clone_size: few
j_call: TRBJ1-2
d_call: .
cdr3_nt: TGTGCCAGCAGCCGGGGACTGCGACTTTATGGCTACACCTTC
cdr3_aa: CASSRGLRLYGYTF

v_call: TRBV15
clone_size: .
j_call: TRBJ2-3
d_call: .
cdr3_nt: TGTGCCACCAGCAGAGAGGGGCTAGATACGCAGTATTTT
cdr3_aa: CATSREGLDTQYF

v_call: TRBV2
clone_size: .
j_call: TRBJ2-7
d_call: TRBD1
cdr3_nt: TGTGCCAGCAGCGGGACAGCAATCTACGAGCAGTACTTC
cdr3_aa: CASSGTAIYEQYF

v_call: TRBV27
clone_size: .
j_call: TRBJ1-5
d_call: .
cdr3_nt: TGTGCCAGCAGTCCCGTCCCCTCATACGATAGCAATCAGCCCCAGCATTTT
cdr3_aa: CASSPVPSYDSNQPQHF

v_call: TRBV4-3
clone_size: once
j_call: TRBJ1-2
d_call: .
cdr3_nt: TGCGCCAGCAGCCAAGGGCTACGGGACTATGGCTACACCTTC
cdr3_aa: CASSQGLRDYGYTF

v_call: TRBV7-8
clone_size: .
j_call: TRBJ2-1
d_call: .
cdr3_nt: TGTGCCAGCGCACTTGAGGATAAGGAGTTCTTC
cdr3_aa: CASALEDKEFF

v_call: TRBV16
clone_size: .
j_call: TRBJ2-7
d_call: .
cdr3_nt: TGTGCCAGCAGCCCCCATCGGCGGAGCTCCTACGAGCAGTACTTC
cdr3_aa: CASSPHRRSSYEQYF

v_call: TRBV7-9
clone_size: .
j_call: TRBJ1-2
d_call: .
cdr3_nt: TGTGCCAGAAGCTCGGACAGAGGCTATGGCTACACCTTC
cdr3_aa: CARSSDRGYGYTF

v_call: TRBV15
clone_size: .
j_call: TRBJ2-1
d_call: .
cdr3_nt: TGTGCCACCAGCACCGCCAGGGGCCGCTACAATGAGCAGTTCTTC
cdr3_aa: CATSTARGRYNEQFF

v_call: TRBV4-3
clone_size: .
j_call: TRBJ2-3
d_call: .
cdr3_nt: TGCGCCAGCAGCCGGGCCCCCTACGGAGATACGCAGTATTTT
cdr3_aa: CASSRAPYGDTQYF

v_call: TRBV7-7
clone_size: .
j_call: TRBJ1-4
d_call: .
cdr3_nt: TGTGCTAGCAGCGTCGGGACGGGCCCTAATGAAAAACTGTTTTTT
cdr3_aa: CASSVGTGPNEKLFF

v_call: TRBV4-1
clone_size: .
j_call: TRBJ1-3
d_call: .
cdr3_nt: TGCGCCAGCAGCCCTACGGTAGATGGAAACACCATATATTTT
cdr3_aa: CASSPTVDGNTIYF

v_call: TRBV5-4
clone_size: .
j_call: TRBJ1-3
d_call: .
cdr3_nt: TGTGCCAGCAGCTGGGGGCCTGGCTCTGGAAACACCATATATTTT
cdr3_aa: CASSWGPGSGNTIYF

v_call: TRBV11-2
clone_size: .
j_call: TRBJ1-5
d_call: .
cdr3_nt: TGTGCCAGCAGCTGGGAGTCCAATCAGCCCCAGCATTTT
cdr3_aa: CASSWESNQPQHF

v_call: TRBV9
clone_size: .
j_call: TRBJ2-7
d_call: .
cdr3_nt: TGTGCCAGCAGCGTAGACCCGGGGGCGGGGGACGAGCAGTACTTC
cdr3_aa: CASSVDPGAGDEQYF

v_call: TRBV2
clone_size: .
j_call: TRBJ2-1
d_call: .
cdr3_nt: TGTGCCAGCAGTGAACGCCTAAAAACAAGGTTTAGAGCGAATGAGCAGTTCTTC
cdr3_aa: CASSERLKTRFRANEQFF

v_call: TRBV5-8
clone_size: .
j_call: TRBJ2-5
d_call: TRBD2
cdr3_nt: TGTGCCAGCAGCTCCGATGCCGGGACTACGGGGACCCAGTACTTC
cdr3_aa: CASSSDAGTTGTQYF